This is a list of T cell receptor beta chains from one sample in a study of siplizumab effects on memory and regulatory T cells. The data were produced by immunoSEQ multiplex PCR, yet TCRdb's version contains in-frame clones alone and is incomplete. There are some 100,000 clones in the sample; roughly 94% occur only once, and 1.3% lies in the top ten. Sequenced: non-Treg CD4+ T cells sorted from blood. Receptor source: a human donor in good health. Both conserved end residues are part of each CDR3. The D gene is left open where the match is weak. Expanded clones get a size class; other rows say once, few or many, or leave the size out.

clone_size	d_call	v_call	j_call	cdr3_aa	cdr3_nt
once	-	TRBV7-6	TRBJ2-5	CASSPPPTDFGTQYF	TGTGCCAGCTCTCCCCCACCGACTGATTTTGGGACCCAGTACTTC
-	TRBD1	TRBV30	TRBJ2-7	CAWGQGGSSEQYF	TGTGCCTGGGGACAGGGTGGTTCGAGCGAGCAGTACTTC
-	TRBD2	TRBV27	TRBJ2-4	CASAKGLADIQYF	TGTGCCAGCGCCAAGGGGCTAGCGGACATTCAGTACTTC
-	TRBD2	TRBV5-1	TRBJ2-3	CASSSLVRSGQRASGRDTTDTQYF	TGCGCCAGCAGCTCCCTGGTACGTTCCGGACAACGTGCGAGCGGGAGGGATACCACAGATACGCAGTATTTT
-	TRBD1	TRBV2	TRBJ2-7	CASIYVKWSRDRLYEQYF	TGTGCCAGCATATATGTAAAATGGAGCCGGGACAGGCTTTACGAGCAGTACTTC
-	-	TRBV5-4	TRBJ1-1	CASSQHGRIEAFF	TGTGCCAGCAGCCAACACGGACGGATTGAAGCTTTCTTT
-	-	TRBV5-4	TRBJ1-2	CASSLGSGQGLPGEGYGYTF	TGTGCCAGCAGCTTGGGCTCAGGGCAGGGCCTCCCCGGCGAGGGCTATGGCTACACCTTC
-	-	TRBV2	TRBJ2-5	CASSDLTGAQEKTQYF	TGTGCCAGCAGTGATCTGACCGGGGCCCAAGAGAAGACCCAGTACTTC
-	TRBD1	TRBV5-1	TRBJ1-2	CASSSDGQGLSGYTF	TGCGCCAGCAGCTCAGATGGACAGGGACTATCTGGCTACACCTTC
once	TRBD1	TRBV10-1	TRBJ2-1	CASSDPGQGAFGEQFF	TGCGCCAGCAGTGACCCGGGACAGGGGGCGTTTGGTGAGCAGTTCTTC
-	TRBD1	TRBV9	TRBJ1-2	CASSVEGQGPRGYTF	TGTGCCAGCAGCGTAGAGGGACAGGGCCCGAGGGGCTACACCTTC
-	-	TRBV5-1	TRBJ2-6	CASSLTPGGSGANVLTF	TGCGCCAGCAGCTTGACCCCAGGCGGCTCTGGGGCCAACGTCCTGACTTTC
once	-	TRBV14	TRBJ1-1	CASSLWQTNTEAFF	TGTGCTAGCAGCCTCTGGCAGACTAACACTGAAGCTTTCTTT
once	TRBD1	TRBV12-5	TRBJ2-5	CASARQGGLVETQYF	TGTGCTAGTGCCCGACAGGGTGGCCTGGTAGAGACCCAGTACTTC
-	TRBD1	TRBV30	TRBJ1-1	CAWRTGDTEAFF	TGTGCCTGGAGAACAGGGGACACTGAAGCTTTCTTT
once	TRBD2	TRBV4-1	TRBJ2-5	CASSQNPGTTQETQYF	TGCGCCAGCAGCCAAAATCCAGGGACTACCCAAGAGACCCAGTACTTC
-	-	TRBV6-5	TRBJ2-1	CASSYSGSSSYNEQFF	TGTGCCAGCAGTTACTCAGGCTCAAGCTCCTACAATGAGCAGTTCTTC
once	TRBD2	TRBV27	TRBJ2-2	CASSGHGAWVLAGEEGELFF	TGTGCCAGCAGTGGCCACGGAGCTTGGGTGCTAGCGGGAGAGGAAGGGGAGCTGTTTTTT
-	-	TRBV28	TRBJ1-5	CASSLRGEPQHF	TGTGCCAGCAGTTTACGAGGGGAGCCCCAGCATTTT